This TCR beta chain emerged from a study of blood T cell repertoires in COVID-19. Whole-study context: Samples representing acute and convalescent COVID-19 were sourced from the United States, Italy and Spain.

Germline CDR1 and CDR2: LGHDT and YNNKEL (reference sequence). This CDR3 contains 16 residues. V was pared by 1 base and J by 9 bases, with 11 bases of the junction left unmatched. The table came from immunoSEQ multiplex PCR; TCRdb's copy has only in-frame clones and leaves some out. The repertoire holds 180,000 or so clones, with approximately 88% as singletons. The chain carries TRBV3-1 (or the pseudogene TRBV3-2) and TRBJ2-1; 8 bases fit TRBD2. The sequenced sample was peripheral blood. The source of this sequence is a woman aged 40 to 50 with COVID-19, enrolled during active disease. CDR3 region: CASSQGITGGPSEQFF. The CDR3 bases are TGTGCCAGCAGCCAAGGAATAACGGGGGGGCCAAGTGAGCAGTTCTTC.